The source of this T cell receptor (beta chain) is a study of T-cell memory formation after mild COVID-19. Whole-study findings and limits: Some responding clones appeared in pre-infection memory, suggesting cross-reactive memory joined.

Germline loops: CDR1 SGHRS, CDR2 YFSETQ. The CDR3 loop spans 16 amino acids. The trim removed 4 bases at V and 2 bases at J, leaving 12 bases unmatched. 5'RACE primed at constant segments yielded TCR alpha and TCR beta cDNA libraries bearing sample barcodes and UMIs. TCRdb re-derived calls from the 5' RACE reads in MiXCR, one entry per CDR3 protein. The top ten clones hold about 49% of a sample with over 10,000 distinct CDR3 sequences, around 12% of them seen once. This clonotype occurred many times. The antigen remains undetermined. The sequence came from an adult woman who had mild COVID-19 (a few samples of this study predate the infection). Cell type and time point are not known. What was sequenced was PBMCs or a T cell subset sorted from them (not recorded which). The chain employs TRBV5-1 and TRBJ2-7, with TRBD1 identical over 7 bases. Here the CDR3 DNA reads TGCGCCAGCAGCCCGTCGACAGGGCACTCTACCTACGAGCAGTACTTC. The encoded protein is CASSPSTGHSTYEQYF.